This entry concerns a single T cell receptor beta chain. Its antigen is undetermined. TCRdb's copy holds only in-frame clones and misses some; the assay was immunoSEQ multiplex PCR. Among 2,000 or so clones listed, approximately 32% were seen once. Germline values: CDR1 MNHGY, CDR2 SAAAGT. This CDR3 has 17 residues. Trimming cost V 0 bases and J 4 bases, with 17 bases left between them. This specimen belongs to a study of T cells in localized non-small cell lung cancer. Study results and limitations: Tumor showed lower T cell clonality than uninvolved adjacent lung, where it was highest.

The sequencing here drew on normal lung tissue next to the tumor, taken before any cancer treatment. The clonotype originates from a male donor at least 60 years old with stage I squamous cell lung carcinoma. This chain uses TRBV6-8 with TRBJ2-3; D unclear. CDR3 region: CASSYSEDNYMPDTQYF. The CDR3 region has the DNA TGTGCCAGCAGTTACTCAGAGGATAACTATATGCCAGATACGCAGTATTTT.